This T cell receptor beta chain is drawn from a study of tumor and adjacent non-tumor tissue in lung cancer. To note about this clonotype: This clone may be a read error of a much larger clone one base away.

CDR1 is SNHLY, CDR2 FYNNEI, per germline. CDR3 length equals 15 residues. Germline trimming cut 3 bases from V and 4 bases from J; bases unmatched to any gene: 7. RNA was extracted from bulk tissue without any cell sorting. Distant lung tissue was collected more than 3 cm away from the tumor edge. The library came from three nested PCR rounds adapted from ARM-PCR protocols. TCRdb processed the multiplex PCR reads anew with MiXCR; each CDR3 protein has one entry. This sample has nearly 50,000 distinct CDR3 sequences; roughly 60% occur once, and the top ten carry 25% to 35%. Sequencing was performed on distant non-tumor lung tissue. The V and J genes are TRBV2 and TRBJ2-3, with 7 positions matching TRBD2. The receptor comes from a woman aged 70-85 years with non-small cell lung cancer. CDR3 region: CASSESLAEADTQYF. CDR3 DNA sequence: TGTGCCAGCAGTGAGAGTCTAGCGGAAGCAGATACGCAGTATTTT.